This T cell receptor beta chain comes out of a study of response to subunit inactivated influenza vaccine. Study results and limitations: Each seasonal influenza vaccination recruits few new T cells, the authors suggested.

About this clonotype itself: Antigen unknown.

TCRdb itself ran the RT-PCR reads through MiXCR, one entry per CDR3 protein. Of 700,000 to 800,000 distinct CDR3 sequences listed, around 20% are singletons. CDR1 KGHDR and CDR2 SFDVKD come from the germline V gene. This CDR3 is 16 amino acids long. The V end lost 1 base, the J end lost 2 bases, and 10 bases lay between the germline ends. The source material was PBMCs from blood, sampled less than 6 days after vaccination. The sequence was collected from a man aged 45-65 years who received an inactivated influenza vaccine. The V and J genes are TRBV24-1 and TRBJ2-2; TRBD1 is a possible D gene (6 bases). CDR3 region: CATSDFGTPNTGELFF. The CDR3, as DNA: TGTGCCACCAGTGATTTCGGGACACCCAACACCGGGGAGCTGTTTTTT.